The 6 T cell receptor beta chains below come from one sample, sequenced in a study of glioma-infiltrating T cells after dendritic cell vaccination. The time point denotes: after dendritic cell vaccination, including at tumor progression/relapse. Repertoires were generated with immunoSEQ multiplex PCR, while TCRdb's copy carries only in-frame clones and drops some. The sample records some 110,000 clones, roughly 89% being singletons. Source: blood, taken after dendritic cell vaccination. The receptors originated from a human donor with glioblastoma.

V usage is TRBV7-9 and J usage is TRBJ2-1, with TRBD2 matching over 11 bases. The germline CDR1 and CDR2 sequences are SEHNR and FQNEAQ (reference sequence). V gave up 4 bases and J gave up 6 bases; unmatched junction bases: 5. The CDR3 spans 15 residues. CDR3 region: CASSYSGGGGNEQFF. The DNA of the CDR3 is TGTGCCAGCAGCTATAGCGGGGGGGGTGGCAATGAGCAGTTCTTC. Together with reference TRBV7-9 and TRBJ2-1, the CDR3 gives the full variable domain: DTGVSQNPRHKITKRGQNVTFRCDPISEHNRLYWYRQTLGQGPEFLTYFQNEAQLEKSRLLSDRFSAERPKGSFSTLEIQRTEQGDSAMYLCASSYSGGGGNEQFFGPGTRLTVL.

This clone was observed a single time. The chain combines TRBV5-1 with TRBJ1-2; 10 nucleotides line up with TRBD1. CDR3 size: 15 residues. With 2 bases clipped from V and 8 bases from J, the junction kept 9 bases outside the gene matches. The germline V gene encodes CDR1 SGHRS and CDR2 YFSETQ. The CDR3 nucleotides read TGCGCCAGCAGCTTAACCGGGACAGGGGAAGAAGGCTACACCTTC. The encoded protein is CASSLTGTGEEGYTF.

CDR3 amino acids: CASSVGGDRGLGGYTF. The CDR3 DNA follows: TGTGCCAGCAGCGTAGGAGGGGACAGGGGGCTCGGTGGCTACACCTTC. The chain has TRBV9 and TRBJ1-2; TRBD1 matches 12 bases. The CDR3 spans 16 residues. CDR1 and CDR2 from the germline V gene are SGDLS and YYNGEE. Germline trimming cut 0 bases from V and 7 bases from J; bases unmatched to any gene: 7. The entire variable domain, with the rest obtained from reference TRBV9 and TRBJ1-2, is as follows: DSGVTQTPKHLITATGQRVTLRCSPRSGDLSVYWYQQSLDQGLQFLIQYYNGEERAKGNILERFSAQQFPDLHSELNLSSLELGDSALYFCASSVGGDRGLGGYTFGSGTRLTVV.

The CDR3 spells CSGLLAGGDTQYF. The CDR3 nucleotides are TGCAGCGGCTTACTAGCGGGGGGAGATACGCAGTATTTT. The V and J genes are TRBV29-1 and TRBJ2-3, with 12 bases identical to TRBD2. Losses at the gene ends were 7 bases for V and 5 bases for J; bases not matched to a gene: 4. CDR1 SQVTM and CDR2 ANQGSEA come from the germline V gene. The CDR3 spans 13 residues.

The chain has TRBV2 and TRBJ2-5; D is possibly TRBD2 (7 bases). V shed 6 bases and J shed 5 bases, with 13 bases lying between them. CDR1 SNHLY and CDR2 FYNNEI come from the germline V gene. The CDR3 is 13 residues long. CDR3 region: CASRGGPEETQYF. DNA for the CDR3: TGTGCCAGCAGGGGGGGGCCCGAGGAGACCCAGTACTTC.

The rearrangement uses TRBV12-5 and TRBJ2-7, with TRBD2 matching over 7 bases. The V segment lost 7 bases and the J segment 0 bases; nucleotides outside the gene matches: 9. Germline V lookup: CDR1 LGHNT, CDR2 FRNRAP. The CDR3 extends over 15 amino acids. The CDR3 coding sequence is TGTGCTAGTGCCCTAAGCGGGACGAGCTCCTACGAGCAGTACTTC. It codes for CASALSGTSSYEQYF.